Each of the 10 T cell receptor beta chains below was sequenced from the same sample in a study of T cells in Graves' hyperthyroidism and ophthalmopathy. What was amplified from RNA transcripts were TCR beta CDR3 regions. The HTBI primer set served for first-round RT-PCR of the TCR CDR3. MiXCR, run by TCRdb on the multiplex PCR reads, gives a single entry per CDR3 protein. The table shows hundreds of thousands of distinct CDR3 sequences, with 14% occurring only once. The sequenced sample was blood. The receptors were gathered from a woman in her late teens or twenties with Graves' hyperthyroidism.

This clonotype has just a few counts. This chain uses TRBV19 with TRBJ2-1; TRBD2 agrees at 12 bases. V lost 2 bases to trimming and J lost 8 bases; unmatched junction nucleotides: 4. Looked up from germline, CDR1 is LNHDA and CDR2 is SQIVND (reference sequence). The CDR3 consists of 15 residues. The CDR3 loop is CASSILAGGPYEQFF. CDR3 bases: TGTGCCAGTAGTATACTAGCGGGAGGGCCCTATGAGCAGTTCTTC.

This clonotype was detected only a few times. V gene TRBV25-1 combines with J gene TRBJ1-6; 7 nucleotides line up with TRBD1. V shed 6 bases and J 9 bases; nucleotides not matched to a gene: 11. Germline CDR1 reads MGHDK; CDR2 reads SYGVNS. This CDR3 spans 15 amino acids. CDR3 DNA: TGTGCCAGCAGGCCAGGGGGAGTTCAGGGTTCACCCCTCCACTTT. Amino acid sequence: CASRPGGVQGSPLHF.

This clonotype was found many times. This chain joins TRBV28 and TRBJ1-2, with D uncertain. The CDR3 has 15 amino acids. V was pared by 4 bases and J by 4 bases, with 16 bases between. Germline V lookup: CDR1 MDHEN, CDR2 SYDVKM. In DNA, the CDR3 is TGTGCCAGCAGTTACCTAGGTGGTCCCGGCTATGGCTACACCTTC. It is translated as CASSYLGGPGYGYTF.

A few counts support this clonotype. This chain joins TRBV6-1 and TRBJ2-1; D perhaps matches TRBD1 (5 bases). Germline CDR1 MNHNS, CDR2 SASEGT. The CDR3 totals 16 residues. V was trimmed by 7 bases and J by 7 bases, leaving 23 bases between them. This CDR3 reads CASTLVRGAGRNEQFF. Written as DNA, the CDR3 is TGTGCCAGCACTCTCGTACGTGGGGCAGGGCGGAATGAGCAGTTCTTC.

V gene TRBV9 combines with J gene TRBJ2-1; 8 bases align to TRBD1. V lost 2 bases and J lost 5; bases outside the gene matches: 9. This CDR3 comprises 16 residues. CDR1 SGDLS and CDR2 YYNGEE come from the germline V gene. CDR3 region: CASSVSTGTGHNEQFF. CDR3 sequence (DNA): TGTGCCAGCAGCGTCAGTACCGGGACAGGACACAATGAGCAGTTCTTC.

This clonotype was observed a few times. V usage is TRBV28 and J usage is TRBJ2-7; TRBD2 might be the D (6 bases). Germline-derived CDR1 and CDR2 are MDHEN and SYDVKM. Trimming left V 2 bases short and J 4 bases short, with 15 bases between. The length of the CDR3 is 15 residues. The CDR3 here is CASSLNGGGTYEQYF. The CDR3 DNA reads TGTGCCAGCAGTTTAAACGGGGGTGGGACGTACGAGCAGTACTTC.

The chain uses TRBV7-9 and TRBJ2-6; D possibly uses TRBD1 or TRBD2 (5 bases each). CDR3 length equals 15 residues. Trimming pared 2 bases from V and 4 bases from J, leaving 9 bases between. CDR1 and CDR2 (germline): SEHNR, FQNEAQ (reference sequence). The CDR3 nucleotides are TGTGCCAGCAGCTTAATTGGGACCGGGGCCAACGTCCTGACTTTC. It yields the protein CASSLIGTGANVLTF.

This clonotype was detected many times. This rearrangement joins TRBV28 to TRBJ1-2; D ambiguous. Germline CDR1 is MDHEN and CDR2 is SYDVKM. V lost 7 bases and J 4 bases, leaving 10 bases between the germline ends. This CDR3 is 12 amino acids long. The CDR3 DNA sequence: TGTGCCAGCACCCCGGCGGGCTATGGCTACACCTTC. Its translation is CASTPAGYGYTF.

On this clonotype itself: A much larger clone differs from this one at a single base, so this may be a read error. The conserved closing phenylalanine or tryptophan is absent in this CDR3, likely reflecting a read error. The gene calls are TRBV20-1 and TRBJ2-3; D call uncertain. Trimming stripped 7 bases from V and 2 bases from J, with 13 bases between. This CDR3 is 13 amino acids long. Germline V gene sequence: CDR1 DFQATT, CDR2 SNEGSKA (reference sequence). CDR3 protein: CSDLGKLTDTQYI. For the CDR3, the DNA is TGCAGTGACCTAGGGAAGCTCACAGATACGCAGTATATT.

This clonotype was counted many times. The CDR3 nucleotides read TGTGCCAGCAGCTCAGCAACGGGTTTCGGTCAGCCCCAGCATTTT. It encodes CASSSATGFGQPQHF. The chain employs TRBV3-1 and TRBJ1-5; unclear D gene. This CDR3 spans 15 amino acids. With 5 bases removed from V and 6 bases from J, the gap between germline ends came to 17 bases. Germline values: CDR1 LGHDT, CDR2 YNNKEL (reference sequence). Looking up the rest from reference TRBV3-1 and TRBJ1-5 gives the full variable domain: DTAVSQTPKYLVTQMGNDKSIKCEQNLGHDTMYWYKQDSKKFLKIMFSYNNKELIINETVPNRFSPKSPDKAHLNLHINSLELGDSAVYFCASSSATGFGQPQHFGDGTRLSIL.